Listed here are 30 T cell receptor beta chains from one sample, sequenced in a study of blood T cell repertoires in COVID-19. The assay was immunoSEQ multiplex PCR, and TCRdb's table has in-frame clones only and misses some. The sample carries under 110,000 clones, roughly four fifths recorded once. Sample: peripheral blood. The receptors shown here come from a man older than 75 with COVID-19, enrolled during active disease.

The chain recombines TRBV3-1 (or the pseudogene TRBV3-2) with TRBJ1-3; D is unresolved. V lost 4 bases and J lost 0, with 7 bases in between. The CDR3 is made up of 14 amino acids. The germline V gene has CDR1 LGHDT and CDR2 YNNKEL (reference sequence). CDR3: CASSPVSSGNTIYF. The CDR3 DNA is TGTGCCAGCAGCCCTGTTTCCTCTGGAAACACCATATATTTT.

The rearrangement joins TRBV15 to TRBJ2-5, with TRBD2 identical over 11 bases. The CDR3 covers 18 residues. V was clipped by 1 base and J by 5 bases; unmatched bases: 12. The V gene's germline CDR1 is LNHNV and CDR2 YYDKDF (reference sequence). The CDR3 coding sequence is TGTGCCACCAGCAGAGGCCAGGGTAGCGGGAGGGCCGGGGAGACCCAGTACTTC. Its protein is CATSRGQGSGRAGETQYF.

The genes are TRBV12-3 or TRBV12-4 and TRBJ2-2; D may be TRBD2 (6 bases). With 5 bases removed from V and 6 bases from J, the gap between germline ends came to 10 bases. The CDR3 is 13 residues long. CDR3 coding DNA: TGTGCCAGCAGTCGAGGGACTCCCGGGGAGCTGTTTTTT. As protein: CASSRGTPGELFF.

DNA of the CDR3: TGTGCCAGCAGCGTAGCGGGACAGGGACCTTACGAGCAGTACTTC. As protein: CASSVAGQGPYEQYF. The rearrangement joins TRBV9 to TRBJ2-7; 9 positions match TRBD1. The germline CDR1 and CDR2 sequences are SGDLS and YYNGEE. The CDR3 totals 15 residues. V lost 0 bases, J lost 4 bases, and 5 bases stayed unmatched.

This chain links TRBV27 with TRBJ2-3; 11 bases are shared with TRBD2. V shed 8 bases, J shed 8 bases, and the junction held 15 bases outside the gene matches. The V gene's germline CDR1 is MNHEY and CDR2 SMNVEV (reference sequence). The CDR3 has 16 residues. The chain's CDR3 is CASSSTSGDLRGTQYF. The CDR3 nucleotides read TGTGCCAGCTCCTCGACTAGCGGGGACCTCAGGGGTACGCAGTATTTT.

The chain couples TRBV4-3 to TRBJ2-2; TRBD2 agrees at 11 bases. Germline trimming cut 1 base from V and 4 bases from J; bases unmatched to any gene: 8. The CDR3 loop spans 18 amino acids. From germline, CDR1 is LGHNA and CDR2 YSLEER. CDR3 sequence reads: CASSQVVIAGGFTGELFF. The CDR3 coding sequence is TGCGCCAGCAGCCAAGTCGTAATAGCGGGAGGGTTCACCGGGGAGCTGTTTTTT.

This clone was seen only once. The CDR3 bases are TGTGCCAGCTCATCCCGGACTAGCGGGAGGACAGATACGCAGTATTTT. Its translation: CASSSRTSGRTDTQYF. The chain combines TRBV18 with TRBJ2-3; 14 nucleotides align to TRBD2. Germline V gene lookup returns CDR1 KGHSH and CDR2 LQKENI. V shed 5 bases, J shed 3 bases, and the junction held 4 bases outside the gene matches. The CDR3 is made up of 16 amino acids.

The CDR3 here is CASSLGPDEQYF. CDR3 DNA: TGTGCCAGCAGTTTAGGCCCCGACGAGCAGTACTTC. The chain couples TRBV28 to TRBJ2-7; D uncertain. Germline lookup yields CDR1 MDHEN and CDR2 SYDVKM. CDR3 length: 12 amino acids. The germline V and J ends were trimmed by 2 bases and 5 bases, with 7 bases remaining between them.

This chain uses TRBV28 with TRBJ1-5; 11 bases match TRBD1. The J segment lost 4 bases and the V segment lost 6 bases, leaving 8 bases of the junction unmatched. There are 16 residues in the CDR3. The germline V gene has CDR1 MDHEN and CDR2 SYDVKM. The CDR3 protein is CASSRTGGRGNQPQHF. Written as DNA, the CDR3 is TGTGCCAGCAGCCGGACAGGGGGCAGAGGAAATCAGCCCCAGCATTTT.

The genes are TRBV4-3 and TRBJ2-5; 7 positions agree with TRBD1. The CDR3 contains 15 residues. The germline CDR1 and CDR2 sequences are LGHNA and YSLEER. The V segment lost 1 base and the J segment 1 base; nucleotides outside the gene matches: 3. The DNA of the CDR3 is TGCGCCAGCAGCCAAGGCACAGGGGTCCAAGAGACCCAGTACTTC. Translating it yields CASSQGTGVQETQYF.

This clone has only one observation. CDR3 sequence: CASSRTGLFEKLFF. The CDR3 DNA sequence: TGTGCCAGCAGTAGGACAGGATTATTTGAAAAACTGTTTTTT. The gene calls are TRBV6-5 and TRBJ1-4, with 7 bases aligning to TRBD1. Germline assignment: CDR1 MNHEY and CDR2 SVGAGI. The length of the CDR3 is 14 residues. Trimming took 5 bases from V and 7 from J; bases not matched to a gene: 7.

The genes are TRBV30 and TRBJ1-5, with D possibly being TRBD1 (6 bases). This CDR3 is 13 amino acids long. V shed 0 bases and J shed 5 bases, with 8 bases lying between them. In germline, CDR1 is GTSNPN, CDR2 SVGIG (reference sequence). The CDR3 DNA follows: TGTGCCTGGAGTGTACAGGGAGATCAGCCCCAGCATTTT. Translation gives CAWSVQGDQPQHF.

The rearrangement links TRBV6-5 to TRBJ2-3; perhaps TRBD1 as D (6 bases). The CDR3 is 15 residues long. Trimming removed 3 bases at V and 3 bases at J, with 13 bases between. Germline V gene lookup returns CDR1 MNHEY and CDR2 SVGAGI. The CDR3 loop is CASSYSNTGTDTQYF. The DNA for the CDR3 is TGTGCCAGCAGTTATTCGAATACAGGGACAGATACGCAGTATTTT.

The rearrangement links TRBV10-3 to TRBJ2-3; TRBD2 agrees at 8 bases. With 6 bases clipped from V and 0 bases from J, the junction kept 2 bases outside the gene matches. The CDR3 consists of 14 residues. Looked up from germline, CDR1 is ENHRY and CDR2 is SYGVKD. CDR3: CAIRPSGSTDTQYF. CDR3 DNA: TGTGCCATCAGGCCTAGCGGGAGCACAGATACGCAGTATTTT.

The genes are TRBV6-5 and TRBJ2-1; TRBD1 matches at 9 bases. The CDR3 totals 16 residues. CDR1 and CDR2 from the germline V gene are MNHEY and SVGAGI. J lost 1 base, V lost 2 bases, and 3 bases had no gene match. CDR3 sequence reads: CASSYAGQGSYNEQFF. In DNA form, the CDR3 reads TGTGCCAGCAGTTACGCGGGACAGGGTTCCTACAATGAGCAGTTCTTC.

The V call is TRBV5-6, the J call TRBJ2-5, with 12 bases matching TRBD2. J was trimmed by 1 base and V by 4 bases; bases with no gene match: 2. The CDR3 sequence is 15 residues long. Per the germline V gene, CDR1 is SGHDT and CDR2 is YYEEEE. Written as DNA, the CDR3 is TGTGCCAGCAGCCTAGCGGGAGGGGGCCAAGAGACCCAGTACTTC. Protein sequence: CASSLAGGGQETQYF.

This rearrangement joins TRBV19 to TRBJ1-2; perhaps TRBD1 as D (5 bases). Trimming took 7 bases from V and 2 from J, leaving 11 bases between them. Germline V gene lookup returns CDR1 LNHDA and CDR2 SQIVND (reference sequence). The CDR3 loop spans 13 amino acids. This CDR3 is CASIDRGNYGYTF. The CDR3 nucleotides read TGTGCCAGTATAGATCGGGGGAACTATGGCTACACCTTC.

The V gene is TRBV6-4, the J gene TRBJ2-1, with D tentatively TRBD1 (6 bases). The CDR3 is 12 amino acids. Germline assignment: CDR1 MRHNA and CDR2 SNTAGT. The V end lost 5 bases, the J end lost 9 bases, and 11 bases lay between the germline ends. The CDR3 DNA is TGTGCCAGCAGTATGACAGGTGGTGAGCAGTTCTTC. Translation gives CASSMTGGEQFF.

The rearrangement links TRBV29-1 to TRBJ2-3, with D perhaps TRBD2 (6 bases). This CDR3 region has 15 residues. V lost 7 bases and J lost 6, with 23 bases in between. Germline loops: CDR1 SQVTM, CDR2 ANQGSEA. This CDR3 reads CSALGNSGSGDTQYF. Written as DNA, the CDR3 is TGCAGCGCCCTAGGGAATAGCGGAAGCGGGGATACGCAGTATTTT.

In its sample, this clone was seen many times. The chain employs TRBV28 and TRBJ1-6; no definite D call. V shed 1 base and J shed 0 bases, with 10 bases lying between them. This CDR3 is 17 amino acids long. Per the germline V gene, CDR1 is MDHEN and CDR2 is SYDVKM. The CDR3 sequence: CASSLYETSSYNSPLHF. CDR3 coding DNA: TGTGCCAGCAGTTTATATGAGACAAGCTCCTATAATTCACCCCTCCACTTT.

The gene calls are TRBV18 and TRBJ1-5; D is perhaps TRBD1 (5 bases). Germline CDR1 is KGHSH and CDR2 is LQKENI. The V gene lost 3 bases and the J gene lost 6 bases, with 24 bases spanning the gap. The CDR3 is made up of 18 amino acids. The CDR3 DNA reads TGTGCCAGCTCACCCGACAGAACCCTGGGTGGGGTAAGTCAGCCCCAGCATTTT. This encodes CASSPDRTLGGVSQPQHF.

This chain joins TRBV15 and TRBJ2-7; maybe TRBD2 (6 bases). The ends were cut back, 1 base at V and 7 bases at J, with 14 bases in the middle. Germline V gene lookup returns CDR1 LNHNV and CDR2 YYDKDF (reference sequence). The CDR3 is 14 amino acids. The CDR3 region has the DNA TGTGCCACCAGCAGAGCAGGAGATGGGGGGGAGCAGTACTTC. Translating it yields CATSRAGDGGEQYF.

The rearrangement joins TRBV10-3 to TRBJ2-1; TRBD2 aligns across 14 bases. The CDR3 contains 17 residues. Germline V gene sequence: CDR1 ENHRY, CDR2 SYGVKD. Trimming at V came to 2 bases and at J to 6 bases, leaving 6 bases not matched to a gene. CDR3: CAISERAGTSGGNEQFF. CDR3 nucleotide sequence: TGTGCCATCAGTGAGAGGGCGGGGACTAGCGGGGGCAATGAGCAGTTCTTC.

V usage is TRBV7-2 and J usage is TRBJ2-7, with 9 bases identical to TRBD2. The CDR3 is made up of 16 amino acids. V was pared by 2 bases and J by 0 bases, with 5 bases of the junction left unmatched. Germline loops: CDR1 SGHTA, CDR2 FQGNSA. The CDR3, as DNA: TGTGCCAGCAGCTTAACAGGGACTAGCTACTCCTACGAGCAGTACTTC. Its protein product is CASSLTGTSYSYEQYF.

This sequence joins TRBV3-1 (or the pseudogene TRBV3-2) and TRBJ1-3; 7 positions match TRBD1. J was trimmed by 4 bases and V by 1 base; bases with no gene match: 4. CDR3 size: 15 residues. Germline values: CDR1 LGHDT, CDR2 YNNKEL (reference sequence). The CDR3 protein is CASSQAPGQGNTIYF. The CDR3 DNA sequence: TGTGCCAGCAGCCAAGCCCCGGGACAGGGAAACACCATATATTTT.

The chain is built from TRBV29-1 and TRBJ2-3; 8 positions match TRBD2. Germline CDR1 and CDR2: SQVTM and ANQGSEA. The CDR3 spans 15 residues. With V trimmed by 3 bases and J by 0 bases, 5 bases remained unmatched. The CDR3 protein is CSVDVLAASTDTQYF. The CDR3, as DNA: TGCAGCGTTGACGTACTAGCGGCCAGCACAGATACGCAGTATTTT.

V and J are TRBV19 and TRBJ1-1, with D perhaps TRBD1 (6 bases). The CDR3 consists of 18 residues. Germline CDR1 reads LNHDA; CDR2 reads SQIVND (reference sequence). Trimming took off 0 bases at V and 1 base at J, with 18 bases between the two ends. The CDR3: CASSIDTGTSTPNTEAFF. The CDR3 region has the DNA TGTGCCAGTAGTATAGACACCGGGACATCCACACCGAACACTGAAGCTTTCTTT.

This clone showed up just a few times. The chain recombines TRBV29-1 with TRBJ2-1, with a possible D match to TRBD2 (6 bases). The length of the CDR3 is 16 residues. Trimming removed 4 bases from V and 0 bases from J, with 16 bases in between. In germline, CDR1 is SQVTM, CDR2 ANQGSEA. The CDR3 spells CSVAVLRESSYNEQFF. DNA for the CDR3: TGCAGCGTTGCCGTCTTACGGGAGAGCTCCTACAATGAGCAGTTCTTC.

CDR3 loop: CASSSGRWAGELFF. The CDR3 DNA follows: TGTGCCAGCAGTAGCGGGAGGTGGGCCGGGGAGCTGTTTTTT. The rearrangement links TRBV2 to TRBJ2-2; 9 bases map to TRBD2. Germline assignment: CDR1 SNHLY and CDR2 FYNNEI. CDR3 length: 14 residues. With V trimmed by 5 bases and J by 6 bases, 4 bases remained unmatched.

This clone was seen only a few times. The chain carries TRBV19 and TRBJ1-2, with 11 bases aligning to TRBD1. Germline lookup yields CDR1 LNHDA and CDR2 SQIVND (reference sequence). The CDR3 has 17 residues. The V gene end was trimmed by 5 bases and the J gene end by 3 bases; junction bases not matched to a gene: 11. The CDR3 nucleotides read TGTGCCAGTAGTCCTCGGACAGGGGGCTTTAAGGACTATGGCTACACCTTC. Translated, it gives CASSPRTGGFKDYGYTF. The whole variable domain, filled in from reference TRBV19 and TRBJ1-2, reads DGGITQSPKYLFRKEGQNVTLSCEQNLNHDAMYWYRQDPGQGLRLIYYSQIVNDFQKGDIAEGYSVSREKKESFPLTVTSAQKNPTAFYLCASSPRTGGFKDYGYTFGSGTRLTVV.